These 14 T cell receptor beta chains were all obtained from the same sample, sequenced in a study of breast tumors, draining lymph nodes, adjacent tissues. TCRdb reprocessed the multiplex PCR reads via MiXCR and lists one record per CDR3 protein. The sample contains 150,000 to 200,000 distinct CDR3 sequences, roughly a third of which appear only once. The lymph nodes were axillary draining lymph nodes from breast cancer patients. Sequenced sample: axillary lymph node tissue. These receptors all come from a female donor with breast cancer. Some clones in this sample may be carry-over from other donors' samples.

The chain joins TRBV20-1 to TRBJ2-2; D ambiguous. V shed 3 bases and J shed 6 bases, with 11 bases lying between them. This CDR3 comprises 13 residues. CDR1 is DFQATT and CDR2 is SNEGSKA in the germline V gene (reference sequence). The CDR3 reads CSASPGYAGELFF. The DNA for the CDR3 is TGCAGTGCTAGTCCCGGTTACGCCGGGGAGCTGTTTTTT.

The chain couples TRBV18 to TRBJ1-1, with a weak D call TRBD1 (5 bases). Trimming removed 3 bases at V and 6 bases at J, with 20 bases between. Germline values: CDR1 KGHSH, CDR2 LQKENI. This CDR3 has 16 residues. This CDR3 reads CASSPPLVGGIAEAFF. CDR3 nucleotides: TGTGCCAGCTCACCCCCTCTAGTGGGGGGTATAGCTGAAGCTTTCTTT.

The rearrangement links TRBV5-1 to TRBJ2-3, with D unclear. Trimming removed 0 bases from V and 0 bases from J, with 11 bases in between. The CDR3 runs to 16 residues. From germline, CDR1 is SGHRS and CDR2 YFSETQ. CDR3 nucleotides: TGCGCCAGCAGCTTGGCGGGCAGATCAAGCACAGATACGCAGTATTTT. It encodes CASSLAGRSSTDTQYF.

This clonotype showed up just a few times. A much larger clone lies a single base off, so this may be a read error. The conserved phenylalanine or tryptophan is not found at the CDR3 terminus, so this likely reflects a read error. The rearrangement joins TRBV9 to TRBJ2-1; no clear D gene. V lost 0 bases and J 7 bases, leaving 8 bases between the germline ends. This CDR3 region has 13 residues. Germline V gene data show CDR1 as SGDLS and CDR2 as YYNGEE. The CDR3 nucleotides are TGTGCCAGCAGCGTAGCCCTCGGGAATGAGCAGTTCTCC. Its translation is CASSVALGNEQFS.

This clonotype occurred many times. The genes are TRBV20-1 and TRBJ1-5; D is uncertain. The CDR3 consists of 15 residues. Deletions cut 0 bases from V and 7 bases from J, with 16 bases between. Germline-derived CDR1 and CDR2 are DFQATT and SNEGSKA (reference sequence). The CDR3 is CSAREVLIVSQPQHF. CDR3 nucleotide sequence: TGCAGTGCTAGAGAGGTTTTGATCGTGAGCCAGCCCCAGCATTTT.

There are many counts of this clonotype. This may stem from a read error, because a much larger clone lies one nucleotide away. The J gene is TRBJ2-7, the V gene TRBV11-2, with D uncertain. Germline CDR1 and CDR2: SGHAT and FQNNGV. This CDR3 has 13 amino acids. The CDR3 nucleotides are TGTGCCAGCAGCTTAGTAGACTCCTCCGAGCAGTACTTC. Translation: CASSLVDSSEQYF.

This clonotype was found many times. This chain uses TRBV4-3 with TRBJ2-3; TRBD1 agrees at 9 bases. Germline V gene lookup returns CDR1 LGHNA and CDR2 YSLEER. The V segment lost 0 bases and the J segment 3 bases; nucleotides outside the gene matches: 4. This CDR3 region has 16 residues. The DNA for the CDR3 is TGCGCCAGCAGCCAAGAAAGGACAGGGGTTACAGATACGCAGTATTTT. The encoded protein is CASSQERTGVTDTQYF.

The rearrangement joins TRBV5-1 to TRBJ2-1; the match to TRBD1 covers 7 bases. From germline, CDR1 is SGHRS and CDR2 YFSETQ. This CDR3 has 13 residues. Unmatched junction bases numbered 2, after V lost 4 bases and J lost 4 bases. The CDR3 DNA reads as TGCGCCAGCAGCCAGGACAGGTACAATGAGCAGTTCTTC. It specifies CASSQDRYNEQFF.

This chain connects TRBV7-3 to TRBJ1-3, with a weak D call TRBD1 (5 bases). This CDR3 has 17 amino acids. The germline V gene encodes CDR1 SGHTA and CDR2 FQGTGA. The ends were cut back, 4 bases at V and 4 bases at J, with 20 bases in the middle. CDR3 in amino acids: CASSSPYQGEVGNTIYF. DNA of the CDR3: TGTGCCAGCAGCTCCCCCTATCAGGGTGAAGTCGGAAACACCATATATTTT.

This clonotype was detected a few times. This CDR3 reads CAWSSTGYSNQPQHF. CDR3 nucleotide sequence: TGTGCCTGGAGCTCGACAGGGTATAGCAATCAGCCCCAGCATTTT. This sequence joins TRBV30 and TRBJ1-5; TRBD1 agrees at 7 bases. Germline CDR1 and CDR2: GTSNPN and SVGIG (reference sequence). The CDR3 consists of 15 residues. V lost 3 bases and J lost 0; bases outside the gene matches: 5.

The chain recombines TRBV6-1 with TRBJ1-1; D gene uncertain. V shed 3 bases and J shed 1 base, with 21 bases lying between them. The CDR3 totals 18 residues. Germline CDR1 is MNHNS and CDR2 is SASEGT. This CDR3 is CASSDRVSSTIKNTEAFF. CDR3 DNA: TGTGCCAGCAGTGACCGGGTCTCTTCCACTATCAAGAACACTGAAGCTTTCTTT.

This rearrangement joins TRBV29-1 to TRBJ1-2; D not certain. The CDR3 contains 13 residues. The germline V and J ends were trimmed by 6 bases and 4 bases, with 15 bases remaining between them. Germline lookup yields CDR1 SQVTM and CDR2 ANQGSEA. CDR3 in DNA: TGCAGCGTCCCCTCGGAGTGGGTCTATGGCTACACCTTC. Amino acids: CSVPSEWVYGYTF.

Ten or more counts support this clonotype. The gene calls are TRBV4-1 and TRBJ2-3, with 9 bases lining up with TRBD2. CDR1 and CDR2 from the germline V gene are MGHRA and YSYEKL. The J segment lost 6 bases and the V segment lost 4 bases, leaving 5 bases of the junction unmatched. CDR3 length: 14 residues. Here the CDR3 reads CASSPGLAADTQYF. The CDR3 DNA reads TGCGCCAGCAGCCCGGGACTAGCAGCCGATACGCAGTATTTT.

This clonotype was recorded many times. This chain joins TRBV30 and TRBJ1-6; no firm D call. In germline, CDR1 is GTSNPN, CDR2 SVGIG (reference sequence). The CDR3 is made up of 13 amino acids. Trimming shortened V by 2 bases and J by 7 bases, and 9 bases separated the two germline ends. The CDR3 DNA sequence: TGTGCCTGGAGTCCGGGTGCCAATTCACCCCTCCACTTT. As protein: CAWSPGANSPLHF.